The text below deals with one TCR beta chain. This specimen comes from a study of blood T cell repertoires in COVID-19. Authors' processing steps: For nucleated cells, counts were estimated from reference gene primer amplification. Method: immunoSEQ multiplex PCR; TCRdb's copy keeps in-frame clones and lacks some. The V and J calls and clone size come from that table; D and trimming were worked out from the DNA. The sample includes about 350,000 clones, roughly 90% of them seen just once. Germline CDR1 MNHEY, CDR2 SVGAGI. After removal of 2 bases from V and 4 bases from J, the junction contained 4 bases not matched to a gene. The CDR3 runs 16 residues. Participant age was about 18 to 89 years, and participants resided in roughly 24 US areas. Cohort placement rested on clinical history that participants reported themselves. In Cohort 3, a recovered donor had either two negative PCRs, clearance, or symptom resolution.

V usage is TRBV6-5 and J usage is TRBJ2-3; 12 bases line up with TRBD2. Sequenced material: PBMCs or T cells enriched from blood (not recorded which). The receptor was derived from a woman in her twenties or thirties who had recovered from COVID-19. The CDR3 DNA reads as TGTGCCAGCAGTTACCGACTAGCGGGGGCCCCAGATACGCAGTATTTT. It specifies CASSYRLAGAPDTQYF.